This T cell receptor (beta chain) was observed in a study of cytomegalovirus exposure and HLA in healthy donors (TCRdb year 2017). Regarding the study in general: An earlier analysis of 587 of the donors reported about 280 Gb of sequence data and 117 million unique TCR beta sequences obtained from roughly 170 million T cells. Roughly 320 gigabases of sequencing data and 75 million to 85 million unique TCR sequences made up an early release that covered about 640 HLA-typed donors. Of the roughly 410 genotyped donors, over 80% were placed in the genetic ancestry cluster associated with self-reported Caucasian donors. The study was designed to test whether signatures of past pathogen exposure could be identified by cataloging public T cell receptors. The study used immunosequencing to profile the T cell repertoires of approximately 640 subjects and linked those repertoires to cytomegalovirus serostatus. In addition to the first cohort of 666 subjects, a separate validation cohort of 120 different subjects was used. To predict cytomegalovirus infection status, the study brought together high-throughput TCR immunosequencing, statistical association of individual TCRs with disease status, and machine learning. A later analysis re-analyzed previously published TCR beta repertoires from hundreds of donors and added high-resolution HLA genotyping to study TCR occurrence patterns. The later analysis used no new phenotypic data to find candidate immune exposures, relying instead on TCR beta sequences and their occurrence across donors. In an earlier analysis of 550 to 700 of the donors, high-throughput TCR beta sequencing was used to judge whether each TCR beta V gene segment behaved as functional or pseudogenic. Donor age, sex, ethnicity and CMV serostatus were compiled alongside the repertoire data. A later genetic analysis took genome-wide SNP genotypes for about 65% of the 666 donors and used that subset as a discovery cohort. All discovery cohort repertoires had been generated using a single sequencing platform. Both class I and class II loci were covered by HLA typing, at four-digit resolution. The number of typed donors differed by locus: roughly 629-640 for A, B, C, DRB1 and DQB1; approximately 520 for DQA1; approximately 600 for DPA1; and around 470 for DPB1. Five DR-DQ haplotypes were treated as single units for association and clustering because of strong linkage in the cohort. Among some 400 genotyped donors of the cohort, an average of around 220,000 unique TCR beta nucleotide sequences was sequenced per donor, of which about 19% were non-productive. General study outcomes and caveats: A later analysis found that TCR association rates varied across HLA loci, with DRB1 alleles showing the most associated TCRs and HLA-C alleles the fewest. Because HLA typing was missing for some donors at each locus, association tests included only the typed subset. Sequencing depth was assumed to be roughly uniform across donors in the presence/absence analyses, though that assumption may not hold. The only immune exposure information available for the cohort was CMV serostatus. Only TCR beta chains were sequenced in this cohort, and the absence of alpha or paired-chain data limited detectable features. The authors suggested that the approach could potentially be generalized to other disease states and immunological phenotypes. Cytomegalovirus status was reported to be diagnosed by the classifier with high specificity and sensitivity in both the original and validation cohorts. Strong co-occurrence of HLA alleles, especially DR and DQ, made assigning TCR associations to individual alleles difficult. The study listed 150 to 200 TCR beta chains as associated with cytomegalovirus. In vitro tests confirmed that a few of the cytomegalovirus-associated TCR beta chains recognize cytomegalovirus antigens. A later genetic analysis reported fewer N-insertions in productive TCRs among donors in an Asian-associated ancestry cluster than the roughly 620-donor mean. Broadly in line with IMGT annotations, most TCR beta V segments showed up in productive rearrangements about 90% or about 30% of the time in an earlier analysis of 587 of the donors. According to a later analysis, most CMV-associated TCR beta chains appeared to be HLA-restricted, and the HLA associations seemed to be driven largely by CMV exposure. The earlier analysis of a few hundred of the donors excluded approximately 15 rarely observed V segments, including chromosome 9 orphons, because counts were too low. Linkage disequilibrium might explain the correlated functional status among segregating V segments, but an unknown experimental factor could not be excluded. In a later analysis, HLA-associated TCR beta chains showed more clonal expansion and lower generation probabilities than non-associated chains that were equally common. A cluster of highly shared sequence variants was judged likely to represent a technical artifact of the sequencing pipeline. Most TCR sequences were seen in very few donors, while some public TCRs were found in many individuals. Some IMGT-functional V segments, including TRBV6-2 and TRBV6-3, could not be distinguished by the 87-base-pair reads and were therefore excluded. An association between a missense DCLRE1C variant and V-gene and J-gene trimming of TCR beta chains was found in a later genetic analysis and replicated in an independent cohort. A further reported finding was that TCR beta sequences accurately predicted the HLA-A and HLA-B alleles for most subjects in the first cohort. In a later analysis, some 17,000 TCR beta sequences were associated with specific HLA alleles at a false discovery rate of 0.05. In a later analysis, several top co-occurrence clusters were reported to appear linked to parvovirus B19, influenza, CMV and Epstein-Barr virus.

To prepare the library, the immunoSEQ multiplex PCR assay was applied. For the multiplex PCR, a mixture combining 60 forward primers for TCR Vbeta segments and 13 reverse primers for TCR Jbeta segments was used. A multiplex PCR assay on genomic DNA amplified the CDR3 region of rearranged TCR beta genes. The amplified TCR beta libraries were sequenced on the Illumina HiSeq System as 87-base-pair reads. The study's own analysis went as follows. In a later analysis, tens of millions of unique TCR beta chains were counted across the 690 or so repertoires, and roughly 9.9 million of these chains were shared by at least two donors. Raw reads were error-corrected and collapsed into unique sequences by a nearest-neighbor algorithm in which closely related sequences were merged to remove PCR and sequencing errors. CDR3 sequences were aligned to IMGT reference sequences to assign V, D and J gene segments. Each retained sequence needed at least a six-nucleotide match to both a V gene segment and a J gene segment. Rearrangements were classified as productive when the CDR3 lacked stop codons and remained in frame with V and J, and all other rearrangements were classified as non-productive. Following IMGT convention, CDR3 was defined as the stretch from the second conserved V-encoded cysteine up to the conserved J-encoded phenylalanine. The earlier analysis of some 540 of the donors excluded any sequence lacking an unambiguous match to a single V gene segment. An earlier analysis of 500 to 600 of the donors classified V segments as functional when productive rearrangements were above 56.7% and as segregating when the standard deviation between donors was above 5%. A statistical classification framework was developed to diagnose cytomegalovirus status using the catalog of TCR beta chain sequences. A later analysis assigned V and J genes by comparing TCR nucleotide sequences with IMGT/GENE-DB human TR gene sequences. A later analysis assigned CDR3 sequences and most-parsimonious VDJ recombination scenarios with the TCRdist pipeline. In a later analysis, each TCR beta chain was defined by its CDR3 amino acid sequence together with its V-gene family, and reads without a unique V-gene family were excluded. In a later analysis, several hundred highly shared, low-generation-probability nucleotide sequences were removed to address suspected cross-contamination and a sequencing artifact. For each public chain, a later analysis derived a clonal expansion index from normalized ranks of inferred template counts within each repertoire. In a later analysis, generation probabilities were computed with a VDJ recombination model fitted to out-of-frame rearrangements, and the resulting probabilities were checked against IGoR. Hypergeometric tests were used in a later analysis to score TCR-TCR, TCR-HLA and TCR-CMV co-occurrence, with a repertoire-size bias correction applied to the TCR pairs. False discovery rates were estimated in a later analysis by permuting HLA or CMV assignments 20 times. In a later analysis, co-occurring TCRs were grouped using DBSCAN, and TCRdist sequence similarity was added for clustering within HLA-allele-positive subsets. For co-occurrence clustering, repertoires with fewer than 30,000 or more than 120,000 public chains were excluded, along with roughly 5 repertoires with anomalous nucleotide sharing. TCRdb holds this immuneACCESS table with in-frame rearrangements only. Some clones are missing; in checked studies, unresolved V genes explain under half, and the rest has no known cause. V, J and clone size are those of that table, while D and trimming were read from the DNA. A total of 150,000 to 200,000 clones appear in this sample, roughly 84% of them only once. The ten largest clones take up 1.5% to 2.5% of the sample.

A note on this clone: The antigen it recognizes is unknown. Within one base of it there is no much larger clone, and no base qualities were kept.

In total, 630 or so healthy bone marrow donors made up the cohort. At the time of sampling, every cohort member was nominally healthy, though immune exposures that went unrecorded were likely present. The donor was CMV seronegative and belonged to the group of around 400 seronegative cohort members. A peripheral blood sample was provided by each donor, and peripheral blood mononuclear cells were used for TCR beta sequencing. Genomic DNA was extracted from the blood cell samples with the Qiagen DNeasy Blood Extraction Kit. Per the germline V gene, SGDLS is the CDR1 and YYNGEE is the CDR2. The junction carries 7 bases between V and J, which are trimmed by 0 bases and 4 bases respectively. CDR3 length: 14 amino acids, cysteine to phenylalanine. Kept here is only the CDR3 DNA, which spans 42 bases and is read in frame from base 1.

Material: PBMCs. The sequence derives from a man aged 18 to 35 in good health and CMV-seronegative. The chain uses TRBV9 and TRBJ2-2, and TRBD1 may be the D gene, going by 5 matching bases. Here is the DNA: TGTGCCAGCAGCGTAGCCGACAGCACCGGGGAGCTGTTTTTT. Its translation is CASSVADSTGELFF.